The entry that follows covers one TCR beta chain sequence. The record originates from a study of cytomegalovirus exposure and HLA in healthy donors. Primers: 60 Vbeta forward and 13 Jbeta reverse. Assay: immunoSEQ multiplex PCR; the TCRdb copy retains only in-frame clones and omits some. The data hold about 110,000 clones, with 65% to 75% observed a single time. In germline, CDR1 is SGHKS, CDR2 YYEKEE (reference sequence). CDR3 length: 15 amino acids. Trimming pared 2 bases from V and 9 bases from J, leaving 18 bases between. This TCR derives from a female donor in good health and CMV-seronegative. Source material: PBMCs. The chain carries TRBV5-5 and TRBJ2-1; possibly TRBD2 for D (6 bases). In nucleotides, the CDR3 is TGTGCCAGCAGCTTCTCATCGAGCGTGGGGGGTGAGCAGTTCTTC. Residues: CASSFSSSVGGEQFF. The full variable domain, its missing parts supplied by reference TRBV5-5 and TRBJ2-1, is DAGVTQSPTHLIKTRGQQVTLRCSPISGHKSVSWYQQVLGQGPQFIFQYYEKEERGRGNFPDRFSARQFPNYSSELNVNALLLGDSALYLCASSFSSSVGGEQFFGPGTRLTVL.